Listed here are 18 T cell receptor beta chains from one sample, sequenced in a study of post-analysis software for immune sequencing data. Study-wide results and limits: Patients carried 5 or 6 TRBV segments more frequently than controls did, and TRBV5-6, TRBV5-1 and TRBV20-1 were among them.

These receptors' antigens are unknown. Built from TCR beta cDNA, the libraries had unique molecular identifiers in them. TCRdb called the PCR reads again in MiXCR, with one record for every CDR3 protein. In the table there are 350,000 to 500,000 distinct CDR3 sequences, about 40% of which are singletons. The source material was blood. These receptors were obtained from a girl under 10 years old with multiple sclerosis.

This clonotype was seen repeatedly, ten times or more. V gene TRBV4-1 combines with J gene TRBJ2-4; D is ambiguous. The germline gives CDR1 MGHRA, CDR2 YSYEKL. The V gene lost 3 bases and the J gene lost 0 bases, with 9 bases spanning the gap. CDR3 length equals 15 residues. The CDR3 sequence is CASSHGWTAKNIQYF. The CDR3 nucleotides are TGCGCCAGCAGCCACGGTTGGACAGCCAAAAACATTCAGTACTTC.

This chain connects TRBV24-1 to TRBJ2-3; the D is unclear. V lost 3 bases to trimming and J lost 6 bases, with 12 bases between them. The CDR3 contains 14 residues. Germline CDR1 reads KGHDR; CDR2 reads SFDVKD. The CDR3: CATSDHPDPDTQYF. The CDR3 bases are TGTGCCACCAGTGATCACCCTGATCCGGATACGCAGTATTTT.

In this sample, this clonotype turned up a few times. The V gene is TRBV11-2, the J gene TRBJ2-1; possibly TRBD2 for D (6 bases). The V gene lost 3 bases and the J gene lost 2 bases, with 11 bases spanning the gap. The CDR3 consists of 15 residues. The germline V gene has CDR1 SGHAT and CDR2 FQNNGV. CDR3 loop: CASSLGGEAYNEQFF. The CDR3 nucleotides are TGTGCCAGCAGCTTGGGCGGGGAAGCCTACAATGAGCAGTTCTTC.

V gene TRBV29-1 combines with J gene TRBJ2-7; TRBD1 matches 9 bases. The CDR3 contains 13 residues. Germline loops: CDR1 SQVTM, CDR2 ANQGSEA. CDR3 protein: CSGGQGPLNEQYF. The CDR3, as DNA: TGCTCCGGGGGACAGGGCCCCTTAAACGAGCAGTACTTC.

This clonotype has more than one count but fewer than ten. As DNA, the CDR3 is TGTGCCAGCAGCTTTGAACGAGGCGCAGATACGCAGTATTTT. It encodes CASSFERGADTQYF. This chain connects TRBV7-3 to TRBJ2-3; no firm D call. Trimming pared 3 bases from V and 4 bases from J, leaving 11 bases between. CDR3 length: 14 amino acids. Germline V lookup: CDR1 SGHTA, CDR2 FQGTGA.

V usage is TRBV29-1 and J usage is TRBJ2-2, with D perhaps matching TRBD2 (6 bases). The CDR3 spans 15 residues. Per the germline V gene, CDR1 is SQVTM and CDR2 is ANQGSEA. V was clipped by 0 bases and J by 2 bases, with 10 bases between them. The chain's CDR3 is CSVEDLALNTGELFF. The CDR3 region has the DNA TGCAGCGTTGAAGACCTAGCGTTAAACACCGGGGAGCTGTTTTTT.

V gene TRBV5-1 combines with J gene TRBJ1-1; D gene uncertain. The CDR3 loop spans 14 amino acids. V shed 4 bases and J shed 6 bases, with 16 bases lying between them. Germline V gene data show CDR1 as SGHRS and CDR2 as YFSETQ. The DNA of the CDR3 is TGCGCCAGCAGCCGAAGTCCGGACGAGGCTGAAGCTTTCTTT. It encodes CASSRSPDEAEAFF. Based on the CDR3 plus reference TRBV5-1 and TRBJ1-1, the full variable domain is KAGVTQTPRYLIKTRGQQVTLSCSPISGHRSVSWYQQTPGQGLQFLFEYFSETQRNKGNFPGRFSGRQFSNSRSEMNVSTLELGDSALYLCASSRSPDEAEAFFGQGTRLTVV.

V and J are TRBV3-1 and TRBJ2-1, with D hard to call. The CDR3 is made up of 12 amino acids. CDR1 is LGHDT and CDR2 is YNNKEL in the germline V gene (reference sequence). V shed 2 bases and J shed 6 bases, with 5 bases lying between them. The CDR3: CASSQSPNEQFF. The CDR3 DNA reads TGTGCCAGCAGCCAAAGTCCCAATGAGCAGTTCTTC.

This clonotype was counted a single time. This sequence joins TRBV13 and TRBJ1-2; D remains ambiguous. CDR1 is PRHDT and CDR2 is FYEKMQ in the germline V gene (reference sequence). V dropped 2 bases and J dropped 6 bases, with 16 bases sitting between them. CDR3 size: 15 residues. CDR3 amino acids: CASSLSTGAVHGYTF. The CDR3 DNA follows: TGTGCCAGCAGCTTAAGCACGGGCGCGGTCCATGGCTACACCTTC.

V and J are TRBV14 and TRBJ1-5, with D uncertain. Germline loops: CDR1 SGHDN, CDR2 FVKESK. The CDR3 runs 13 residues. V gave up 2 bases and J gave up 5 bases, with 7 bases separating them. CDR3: CASSQRDDQPQHF. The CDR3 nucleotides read TGTGCCAGCAGCCAAAGGGATGATCAGCCCCAGCATTTT.

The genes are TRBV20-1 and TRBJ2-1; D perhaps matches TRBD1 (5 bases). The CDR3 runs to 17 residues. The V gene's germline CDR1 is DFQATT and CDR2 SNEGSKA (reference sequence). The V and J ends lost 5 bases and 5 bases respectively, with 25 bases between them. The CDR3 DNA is TGCAGTGCTGTTGATAACAGGCGAAGAAATATCAACAATGAGCAGTTCTTC. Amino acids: CSAVDNRRRNINNEQFF.

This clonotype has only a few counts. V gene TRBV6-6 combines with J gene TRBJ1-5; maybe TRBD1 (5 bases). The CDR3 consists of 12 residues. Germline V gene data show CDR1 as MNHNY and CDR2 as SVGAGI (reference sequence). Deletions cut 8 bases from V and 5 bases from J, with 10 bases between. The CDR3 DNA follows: TGTGCCAGCGGAGGGGTGGATCAGCCCCAGCATTTT. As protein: CASGGVDQPQHF.

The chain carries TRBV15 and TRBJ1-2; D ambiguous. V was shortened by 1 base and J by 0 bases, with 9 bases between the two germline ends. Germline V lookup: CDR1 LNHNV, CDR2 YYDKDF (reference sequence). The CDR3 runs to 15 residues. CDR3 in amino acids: CATSRAGRPNYGYTF. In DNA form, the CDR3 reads TGTGCCACCAGCAGAGCAGGCCGACCTAACTATGGCTACACCTTC.

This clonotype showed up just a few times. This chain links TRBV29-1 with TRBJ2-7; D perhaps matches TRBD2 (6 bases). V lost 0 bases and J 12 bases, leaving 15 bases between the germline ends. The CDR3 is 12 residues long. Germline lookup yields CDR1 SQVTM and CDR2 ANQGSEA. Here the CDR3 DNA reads TGCAGCGTTGAAGAAGGACGCGGGGCCATGTACTTC. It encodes CSVEEGRGAMYF.

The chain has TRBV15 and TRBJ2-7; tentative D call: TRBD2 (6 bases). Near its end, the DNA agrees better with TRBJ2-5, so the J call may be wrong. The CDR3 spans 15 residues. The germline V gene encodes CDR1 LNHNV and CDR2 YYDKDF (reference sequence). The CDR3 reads CATSRDREGGETQYF. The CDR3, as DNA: TGTGCCACCAGCAGAGATCGTGAAGGAGGGGAGACCCAGTACTTC.

CDR3 loop: CASSVGSLASNNEQFF. The CDR3 DNA follows: TGTGCCAGCAGCGTAGGGTCTCTAGCGAGTAACAATGAGCAGTTCTTC. The chain carries TRBV9 and TRBJ2-1, with D maybe TRBD2 (6 bases). The germline V gene has CDR1 SGDLS and CDR2 YYNGEE. This CDR3 region has 16 residues. V lost 0 bases and J 5 bases, leaving 15 bases between the germline ends.

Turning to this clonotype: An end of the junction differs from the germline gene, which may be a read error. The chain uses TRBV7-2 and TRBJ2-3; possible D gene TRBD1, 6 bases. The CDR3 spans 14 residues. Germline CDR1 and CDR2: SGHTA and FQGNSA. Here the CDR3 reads CASSPLGGTDAQYF. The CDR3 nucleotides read TGTGCCAGCAGCCCCCTTGGGGGCACAGATGCGCAGTATTTT.

CDR3 protein: CSVEDLRISYSTDTQYF. As DNA, the CDR3 is TGCAGCGTTGAAGATCTTAGGATTAGCTATAGCACAGATACGCAGTATTTT. The V gene is TRBV29-1, the J gene TRBJ2-3; D is undetermined. V was trimmed by 0 bases and J by 0 bases, leaving 16 bases between them. In germline, CDR1 is SQVTM, CDR2 ANQGSEA. The CDR3 sequence is 17 residues long.